This passage covers 16 T cell receptor beta chains from one sample sequenced in a study of shared clonotypes between healthy human individuals. Libraries were prepared by immunoSEQ multiplex PCR; TCRdb keeps only in-frame clonotypes and omits some of them. The repertoire holds about 2.4 million clones, with 80% to 95% as singletons. The sample consisted of naive CD4+ T cells from PBMCs. The subset here: CD45RA+ positively selected. The receptors derive from a man aged 18 to 30 in good health. Some clones in this sample may be carry-over from other donors' samples.

The chain is built from TRBV2 and TRBJ2-3; 8 bases line up with TRBD2. V was clipped by 3 bases and J by 8 bases; unmatched bases: 10. This CDR3 has 15 residues. Per the germline V gene, CDR1 is SNHLY and CDR2 is FYNNEI. In nucleotides, the CDR3 is TGTGCCAGCAGTGAGGTAGGCGGGAGGCAAGGTACGCAGTATTTT. Translated, it gives CASSEVGGRQGTQYF.

The CDR3 region has the DNA TGCGCCAGCAGGGAACCCGGACTAGCGACCGGGGAGCTGTTTTTT. Translating gives CASREPGLATGELFF. The chain has TRBV5-1 and TRBJ2-2; 9 bases map to TRBD2. CDR1 is SGHRS and CDR2 is YFSETQ in the germline V gene. With V trimmed by 5 bases and J by 5 bases, 7 bases remained unmatched. CDR3 length equals 15 residues.

V gene TRBV6-1 combines with J gene TRBJ1-2, with D possibly matching TRBD1 (6 bases). CDR1 and CDR2 (germline): MNHNS, SASEGT. The CDR3 extends over 15 amino acids. V was pared by 2 bases and J by 5 bases, with 15 bases between. CDR3 DNA sequence: TGTGCCAGCAGTGAAACGTTGCCAGGGGTGTATGGCTACACCTTC. Its protein is CASSETLPGVYGYTF.

The genes are TRBV6-5 and TRBJ2-5, with a possible D match to TRBD1 (6 bases). The DNA matches TRBJ2-7 better at its end, which makes the J call doubtful. The CDR3 extends over 14 amino acids. Germline V CDR1 and CDR2: MNHEY, SVGAGI. The CDR3 coding sequence is TGTGCCAGCAGTTCCCCAGGGGTTCCCCGCGAGCAGTACTTC. This translates into CASSSPGVPREQYF.

This clone was detected once. This chain connects TRBV2 to TRBJ1-2, with D perhaps matching TRBD1 (5 bases). CDR1 and CDR2 (germline): SNHLY, FYNNEI. This CDR3 comprises 16 residues. V dropped 3 bases and J dropped 4 bases, with 18 bases sitting between them. CDR3 sequence: CASSDRFSGTVYGYTF. The CDR3 DNA sequence: TGTGCCAGCAGTGACCGTTTTTCCGGGACGGTCTATGGCTACACCTTC.

V gene TRBV28 combines with J gene TRBJ1-2, with 7 nucleotides matching TRBD1. The CDR3 runs 14 residues. J gave up 4 bases and V 10 bases, and 12 bases lay outside the gene matches. In germline, CDR1 is MDHEN, CDR2 SYDVKM. CDR3 sequence reads: CAINIQDRAYGYTF. CDR3 nucleotides: TGTGCCATCAATATTCAAGACAGGGCCTATGGCTACACCTTC.

Written as DNA, the CDR3 is TGTGCCAGCAGCTTGGTCGCAGGGAATACATACAATGAGCAGTTCTTC. It codes for CASSLVAGNTYNEQFF. The chain links TRBV5-4 to TRBJ2-1, with D perhaps matching TRBD1 (5 bases). Trimming left V 0 bases short and J 4 bases short, with 14 bases between. This CDR3 region has 16 residues. Germline CDR1 and CDR2: SGHNT and YYREEE (reference sequence).

V gene TRBV11-2 combines with J gene TRBJ2-5; D call uncertain. This CDR3 has 14 amino acids. Germline lookup yields CDR1 SGHAT and CDR2 FQNNGV. V dropped 5 bases and J dropped 5 bases, with 15 bases sitting between them. The CDR3 protein is CASSPGPERETQYF. CDR3 bases: TGTGCCAGCAGCCCCGGCCCAGAACGGGAGACCCAGTACTTC.

The chain couples TRBV5-1 to TRBJ1-1; D unresolved. Germline V CDR1 and CDR2: SGHRS, YFSETQ. The CDR3 length is 13 residues. Trimming removed 4 bases at V and 6 bases at J, with 13 bases between. In DNA form, the CDR3 reads TGCGCCAGCAGCCAAGGTGGTGGAGCTGAAGCTTTCTTT. It yields the protein CASSQGGGAEAFF.

The V and J genes are TRBV29-1 and TRBJ2-7, with a possible D match to TRBD2 (5 bases). Germline lookup yields CDR1 SQVTM and CDR2 ANQGSEA. Deletions cut 3 bases from V and 3 bases from J, with 12 bases between. The length of the CDR3 is 13 residues. The CDR3 DNA follows: TGCAGCGTTGAGGGTAACGGAGGCTACGAGCAGTACTTC. It yields the protein CSVEGNGGYEQYF.

This rearrangement joins TRBV7-9 to TRBJ2-2, with unresolved D. The CDR3 is made up of 14 amino acids. Germline CDR1 SEHNR, CDR2 FQNEAQ (reference sequence). V was trimmed by 5 bases and J by 4 bases, leaving 11 bases between them. DNA of the CDR3: TGTGCCAGCAGCCCCAGTGGTAGCACCGGGGAGCTGTTTTTT. It specifies CASSPSGSTGELFF.

V usage is TRBV6-5 and J usage is TRBJ1-2, with no clear D. The CDR3 runs 13 residues. The V gene's germline CDR1 is MNHEY and CDR2 SVGAGI. V shed 4 bases and J shed 4 bases, with 10 bases lying between them. This CDR3 is CASSSTLFYGYTF. In DNA form, the CDR3 reads TGTGCCAGCAGTTCAACTTTATTCTATGGCTACACCTTC.

This clone was detected only once. This chain joins TRBV27 and TRBJ1-4, with D perhaps TRBD1 (5 bases). The CDR3 has 14 residues. Germline loops: CDR1 MNHEY, CDR2 SMNVEV (reference sequence). The ends were cut back, 5 bases at V and 3 bases at J, with 10 bases in the middle. CDR3 bases: TGTGCCAGCAGTGAAGAGGGGTCTAATGAAAAACTGTTTTTT. Translating gives CASSEEGSNEKLFF.

The V gene is TRBV18, the J gene TRBJ1-3; D is undetermined. V was cut by 0 bases and J by 0 bases, with 6 bases left in between. Germline-derived CDR1 and CDR2 are KGHSH and LQKENI. The CDR3 extends over 15 amino acids. DNA of the CDR3: TGTGCCAGCTCACCACCAATTCTCTCTGGAAACACCATATATTTT. It yields the protein CASSPPILSGNTIYF.

V usage is TRBV7-9 and J usage is TRBJ1-1; 7 bases are a match to TRBD1. CDR3 size: 17 residues. J lost 1 base, V lost 4 bases, and 12 bases had no gene match. Germline CDR1 reads SEHNR; CDR2 reads FQNEAQ (reference sequence). CDR3 bases: TGTGCCAGCAGCTCGAGTGGTACAGGGGTCTGGAACACTGAAGCTTTCTTT. Translation gives CASSSSGTGVWNTEAFF.

The sample holds a few counts of this clone. The J gene is TRBJ1-5, the V gene TRBV27; a possible D gene is TRBD1 (5 bases). Germline CDR1 and CDR2: MNHEY and SMNVEV (reference sequence). This CDR3 spans 14 amino acids. Trimming stripped 5 bases from V and 7 bases from J, with 15 bases between. In DNA, the CDR3 is TGTGCCAGCAGTACCCGGGGGATAGGACAGCCCCAGCATTTT. Its translation is CASSTRGIGQPQHF.